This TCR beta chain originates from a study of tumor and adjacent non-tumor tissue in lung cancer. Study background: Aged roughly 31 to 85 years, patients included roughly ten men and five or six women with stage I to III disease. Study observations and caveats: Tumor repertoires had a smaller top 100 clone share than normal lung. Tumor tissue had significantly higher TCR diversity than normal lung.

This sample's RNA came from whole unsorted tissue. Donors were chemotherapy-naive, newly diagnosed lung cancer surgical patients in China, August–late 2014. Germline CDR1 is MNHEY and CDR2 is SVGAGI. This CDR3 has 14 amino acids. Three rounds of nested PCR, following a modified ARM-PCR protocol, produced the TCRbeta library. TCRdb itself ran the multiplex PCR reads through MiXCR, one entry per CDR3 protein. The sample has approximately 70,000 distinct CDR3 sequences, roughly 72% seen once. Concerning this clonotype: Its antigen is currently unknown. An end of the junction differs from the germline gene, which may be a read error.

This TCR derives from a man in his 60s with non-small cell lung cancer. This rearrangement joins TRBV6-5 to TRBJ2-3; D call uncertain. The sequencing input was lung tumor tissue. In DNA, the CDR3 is TGTGCCAGCGGTTACTCGGACCTTAGAGCTATGCAGTATTTT. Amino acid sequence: CASGYSDLRAMQYF.